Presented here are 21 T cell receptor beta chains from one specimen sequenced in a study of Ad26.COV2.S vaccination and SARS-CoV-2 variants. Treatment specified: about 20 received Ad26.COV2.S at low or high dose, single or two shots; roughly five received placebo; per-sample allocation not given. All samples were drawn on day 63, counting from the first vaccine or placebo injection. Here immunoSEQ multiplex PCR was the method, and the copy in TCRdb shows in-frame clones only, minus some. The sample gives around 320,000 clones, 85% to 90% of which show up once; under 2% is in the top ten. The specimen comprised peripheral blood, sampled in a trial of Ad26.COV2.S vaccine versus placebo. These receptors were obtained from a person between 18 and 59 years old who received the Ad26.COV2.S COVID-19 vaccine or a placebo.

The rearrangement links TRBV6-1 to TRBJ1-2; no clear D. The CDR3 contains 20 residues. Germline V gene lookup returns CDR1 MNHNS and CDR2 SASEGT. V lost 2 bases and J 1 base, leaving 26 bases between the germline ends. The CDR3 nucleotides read TGTGCCAGCAGTGAATATTTGGCCCGGAGTCGAAATACTATTAACTATGGCTACACCTTC. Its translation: CASSEYLARSRNTINYGYTF.

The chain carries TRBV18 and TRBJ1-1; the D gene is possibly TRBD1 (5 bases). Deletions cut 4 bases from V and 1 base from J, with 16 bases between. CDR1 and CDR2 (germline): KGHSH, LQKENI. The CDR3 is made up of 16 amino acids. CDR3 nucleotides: TGTGCCAGCTCACTGATTCTAGGGGCAGGGAACACTGAAGCTTTCTTT. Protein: CASSLILGAGNTEAFF.

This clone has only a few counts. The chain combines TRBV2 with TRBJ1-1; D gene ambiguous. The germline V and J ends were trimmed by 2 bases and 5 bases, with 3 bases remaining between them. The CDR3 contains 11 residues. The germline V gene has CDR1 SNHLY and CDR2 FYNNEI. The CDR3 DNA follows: TGTGCCAGCAGTGAATGGACTGAAGCTTTCTTT. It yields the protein CASSEWTEAFF.

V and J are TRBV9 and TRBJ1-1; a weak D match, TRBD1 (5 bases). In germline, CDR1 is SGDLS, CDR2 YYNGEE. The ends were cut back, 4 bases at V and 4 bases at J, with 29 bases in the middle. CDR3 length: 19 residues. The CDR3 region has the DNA TGTGCCAGCAGCCTCCGAGATCGGGCAGGGTCAAGCCTGGGCACTGAAGCTTTCTTT. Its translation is CASSLRDRAGSSLGTEAFF.

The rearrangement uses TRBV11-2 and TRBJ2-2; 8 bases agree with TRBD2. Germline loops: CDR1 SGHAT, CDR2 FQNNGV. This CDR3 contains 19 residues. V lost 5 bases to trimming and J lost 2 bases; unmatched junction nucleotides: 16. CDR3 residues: CASSPWSTAGGRNTGELFF. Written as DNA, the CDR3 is TGTGCCAGCAGCCCCTGGTCGACCGCGGGGGGACGAAACACCGGGGAGCTGTTTTTT.

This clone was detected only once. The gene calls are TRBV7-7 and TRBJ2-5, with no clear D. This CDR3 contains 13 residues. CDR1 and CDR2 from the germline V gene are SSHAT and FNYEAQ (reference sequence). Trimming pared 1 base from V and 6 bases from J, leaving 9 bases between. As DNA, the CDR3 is TGTGCCAGCAGCTTAGAAGGTTCACAGACCCAGTACTTC. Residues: CASSLEGSQTQYF.

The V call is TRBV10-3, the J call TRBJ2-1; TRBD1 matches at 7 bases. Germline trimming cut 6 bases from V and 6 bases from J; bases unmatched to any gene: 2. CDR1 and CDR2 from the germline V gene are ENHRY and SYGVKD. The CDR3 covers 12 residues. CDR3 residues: CAISGTANEQFF. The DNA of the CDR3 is TGTGCCATCAGCGGGACAGCCAATGAGCAGTTCTTC.

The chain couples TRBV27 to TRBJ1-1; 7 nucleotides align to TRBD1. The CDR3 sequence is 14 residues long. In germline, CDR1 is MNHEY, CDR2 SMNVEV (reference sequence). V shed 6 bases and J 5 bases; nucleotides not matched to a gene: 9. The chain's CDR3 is CASRIDRVKTEAFF. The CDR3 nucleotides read TGTGCCAGCAGAATAGACAGGGTTAAAACTGAAGCTTTCTTT.

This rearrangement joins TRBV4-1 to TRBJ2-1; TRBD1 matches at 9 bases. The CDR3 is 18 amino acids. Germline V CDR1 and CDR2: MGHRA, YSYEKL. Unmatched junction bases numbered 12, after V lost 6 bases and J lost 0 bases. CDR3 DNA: TGCGCCAGCAGTCCCCCCGGGACAGGGCTCCCCTCCTACAATGAGCAGTTCTTC. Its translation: CASSPPGTGLPSYNEQFF.

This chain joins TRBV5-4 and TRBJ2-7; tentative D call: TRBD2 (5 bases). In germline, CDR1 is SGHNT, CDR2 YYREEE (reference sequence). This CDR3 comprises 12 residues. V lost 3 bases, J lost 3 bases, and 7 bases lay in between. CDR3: CASSSRGYEQYF. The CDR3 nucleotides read TGTGCCAGCAGCTCACGGGGCTACGAGCAGTACTTC. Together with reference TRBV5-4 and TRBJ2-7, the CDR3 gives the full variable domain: ETGVTQSPTHLIKTRGQQVTLRCSSQSGHNTVSWYQQALGQGPQFIFQYYREEENGRGNFPPRFSGLQFPNYSSELNVNALELDDSALYLCASSSRGYEQYFGPGTRLTVT.

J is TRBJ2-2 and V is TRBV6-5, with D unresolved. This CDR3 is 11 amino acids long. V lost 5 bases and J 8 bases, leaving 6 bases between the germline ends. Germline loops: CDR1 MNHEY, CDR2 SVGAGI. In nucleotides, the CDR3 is TGTGCCAGCAGTATTATTGGGGAGCTGTTTTTT. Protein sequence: CASSIIGELFF.

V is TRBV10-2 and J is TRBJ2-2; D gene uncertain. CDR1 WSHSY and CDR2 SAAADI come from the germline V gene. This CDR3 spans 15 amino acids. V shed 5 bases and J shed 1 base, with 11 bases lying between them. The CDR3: CASSRGPGNTGELFF. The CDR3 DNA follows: TGCGCCAGCAGTCGCGGACCGGGGAACACCGGGGAGCTGTTTTTT.

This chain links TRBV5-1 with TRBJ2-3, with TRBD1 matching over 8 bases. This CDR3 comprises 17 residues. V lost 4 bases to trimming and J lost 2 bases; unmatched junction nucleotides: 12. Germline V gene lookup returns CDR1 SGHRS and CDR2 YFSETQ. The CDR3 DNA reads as TGCGCCAGCAGCGCTAGCTTGGGGACAGGTATCACAGATACGCAGTATTTT. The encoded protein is CASSASLGTGITDTQYF.

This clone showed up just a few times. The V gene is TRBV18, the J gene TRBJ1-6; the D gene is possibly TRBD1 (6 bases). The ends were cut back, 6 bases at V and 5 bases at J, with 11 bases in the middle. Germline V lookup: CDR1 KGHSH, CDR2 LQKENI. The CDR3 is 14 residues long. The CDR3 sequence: CASSSDSNNSPLHF. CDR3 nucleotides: TGTGCCAGCTCTTCGGACAGCAATAATTCACCCCTCCACTTT.

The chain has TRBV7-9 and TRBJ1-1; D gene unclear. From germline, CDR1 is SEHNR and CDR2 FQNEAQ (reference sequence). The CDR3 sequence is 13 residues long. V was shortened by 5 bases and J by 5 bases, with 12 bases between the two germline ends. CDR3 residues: CASSEIVGTEAFF. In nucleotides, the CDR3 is TGTGCCAGCAGCGAAATAGTAGGAACTGAAGCTTTCTTT.

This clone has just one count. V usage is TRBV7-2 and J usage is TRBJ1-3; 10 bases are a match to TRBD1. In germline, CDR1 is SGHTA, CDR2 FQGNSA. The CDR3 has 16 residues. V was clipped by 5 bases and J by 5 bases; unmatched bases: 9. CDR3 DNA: TGTGCCAGCAGCATTCAAGGGACAGGGGAGAGAAACACCATATATTTT. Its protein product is CASSIQGTGERNTIYF.

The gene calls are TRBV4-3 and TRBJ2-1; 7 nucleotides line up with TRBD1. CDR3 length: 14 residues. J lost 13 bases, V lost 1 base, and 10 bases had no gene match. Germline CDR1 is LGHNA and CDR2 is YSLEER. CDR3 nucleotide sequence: TGCGCCAGCAGCCAAGCCCATCGGGACAGCCCTCAGTTCTTC. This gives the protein CASSQAHRDSPQFF.

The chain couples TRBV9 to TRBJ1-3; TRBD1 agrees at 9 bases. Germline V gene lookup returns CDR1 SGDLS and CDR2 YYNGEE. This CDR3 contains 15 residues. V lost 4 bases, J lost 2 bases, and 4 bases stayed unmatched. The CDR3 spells CASSPRTGAGNTIYF. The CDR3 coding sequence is TGTGCCAGCAGCCCCCGGACAGGGGCTGGAAACACCATATATTTT.

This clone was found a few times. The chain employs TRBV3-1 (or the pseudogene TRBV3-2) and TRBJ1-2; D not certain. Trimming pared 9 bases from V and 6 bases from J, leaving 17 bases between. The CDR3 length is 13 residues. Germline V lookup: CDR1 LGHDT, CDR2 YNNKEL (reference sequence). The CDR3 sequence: CASREPGRDGYTF. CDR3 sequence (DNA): TGTGCCAGTAGGGAGCCTGGACGGGATGGCTACACCTTC.

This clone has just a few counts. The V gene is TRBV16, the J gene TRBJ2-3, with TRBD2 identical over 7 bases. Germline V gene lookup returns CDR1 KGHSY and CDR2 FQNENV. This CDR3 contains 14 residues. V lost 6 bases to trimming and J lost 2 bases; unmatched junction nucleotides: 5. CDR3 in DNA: TGTGCCAGCAGTCTTAGCGGGTACACAGATACGCAGTATTTT. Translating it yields CASSLSGYTDTQYF.

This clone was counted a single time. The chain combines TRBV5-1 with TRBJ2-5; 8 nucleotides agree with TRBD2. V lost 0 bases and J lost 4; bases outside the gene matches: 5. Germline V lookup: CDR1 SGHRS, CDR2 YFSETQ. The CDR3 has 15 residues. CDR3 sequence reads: CASSLAGGALETQYF. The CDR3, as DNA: TGCGCCAGCAGCTTGGCGGGGGGGGCTCTAGAGACCCAGTACTTC.